The clone carrying this T cell receptor (beta chain) was counted a few times. What it binds is not known. At one end the junction does not follow the germline gene, possibly because of a read error. This sample stems from a study of blood T cells in healthy people across ages. Whole-study context: When template switching was applied, about one barcoded beta molecule was captured per two T cells.

A sample-barcoded 5' primer and a J-beta primer mix were used in a second PCR of about 7 to 12 cycles. All cDNA molecules were each tagged by a template-switch adaptor with 12 random nucleotides. TCRdb fed the 5' RACE reads into MiXCR, producing one record per CDR3 protein. The sample consists of hundreds of thousands of distinct CDR3 sequences, approximately 25% of them appearing once. Study-wide results and limits: PBMCs that were unsorted prevented a conclusive naive versus antigen-experienced comparison.

CDR1 is LNHNV, CDR2 YYDKDF, per germline (reference sequence). The CDR3 consists of 14 residues. These data also featured in a second study, about T cells of mothers and their children.

The origin of this receptor is a boy aged 5 to 17 in good health. The J gene is TRBJ2-1, the V gene TRBV15, with TRBD1 as a possible D gene (6 bases). The material sequenced was blood. DNA for the CDR3: TGTGTCACCAGCACAGGGAGTTCCTACAATGAGCAGTTCTTC. Its translation: CVTSTGSSYNEQFF.